These 25 T cell receptor beta chains originate from one sample sequenced in a study of blood T cell repertoires in COVID-19. Libraries were prepared by immunoSEQ multiplex PCR; TCRdb keeps only in-frame clonotypes and omits some of them. The table lists about 130,000 clones, about four fifths of them singletons. The sample comprised peripheral blood. The receptors come from an elderly man with acute or convalescent COVID-19.

This clone was found a few times. CDR3 residues: CASSVGGTDSSEQFF. In nucleotides, the CDR3 is TGCGCCAGCAGCGTAGGAGGGACAGACTCTAGTGAGCAGTTCTTC. The chain couples TRBV5-1 to TRBJ2-1; maybe TRBD1 (7 bases). Looked up from germline, CDR1 is SGHRS and CDR2 is YFSETQ. CDR3 length: 15 amino acids. With 4 bases removed from V and 9 bases from J, the gap between germline ends came to 20 bases.

Of note for this clone: One end of the junction is discordant with germline, which a read error may explain. V is TRBV7-2 and J is TRBJ2-5; D unresolved. Germline V gene sequence: CDR1 SGHTA, CDR2 FQGNSA. The length of the CDR3 is 12 residues. The CDR3 region has the DNA TGTGCCAGCAGCTTAGATTATGGGCCCCCGGACTTC. Translated, it gives CASSLDYGPPDF.

This chain joins TRBV3-1 (or the pseudogene TRBV3-2) and TRBJ1-1, with 8 bases aligning to TRBD1. The CDR3 consists of 15 residues. CDR1 LGHDT and CDR2 YNNKEL come from the germline V gene (reference sequence). V lost 2 bases to trimming and J lost 6 bases; unmatched junction nucleotides: 8. The CDR3 loop is CASSQIGQGSAEAFF. CDR3 in DNA: TGTGCCAGCAGCCAAATCGGACAGGGCAGCGCTGAAGCTTTCTTT.

The chain combines TRBV10-3 with TRBJ1-1; 11 nucleotides line up with TRBD1. Looked up from germline, CDR1 is ENHRY and CDR2 is SYGVKD. The V gene end was trimmed by 10 bases and the J gene end by 6 bases; junction bases not matched to a gene: 7. CDR3 size: 13 residues. The CDR3 sequence: CATGQGALSEAFF. The CDR3, as DNA: TGTGCCACCGGACAGGGGGCGCTTTCTGAAGCTTTCTTT.

V is TRBV18 and J is TRBJ1-1, with D perhaps matching TRBD1 (5 bases). The V gene lost 2 bases and the J gene lost 5 bases, with 9 bases spanning the gap. This CDR3 is built from 13 residues. Germline V CDR1 and CDR2: KGHSH, LQKENI. In DNA form, the CDR3 reads TGTGCCAGCTCACCAGGGGAGGGGACTGAAGCTTTCTTT. Its protein product is CASSPGEGTEAFF.

The V and J genes are TRBV2 and TRBJ1-1, with TRBD1 matching 7 bases. Trimming removed 7 bases from V and 5 bases from J; junction bases left unmatched: 10. Germline values: CDR1 SNHLY, CDR2 FYNNEI. This CDR3 is 14 amino acids long. The CDR3 DNA reads TGTGCCAGCACTCGGACAGGTTTTGTGACTGAAGCTTTCTTT. This codes for CASTRTGFVTEAFF.

This clone was counted a few times. The chain couples TRBV7-2 to TRBJ1-1; TRBD1 agrees at 7 bases. Trimming at V came to 5 bases and at J to 2 bases, leaving 11 bases not matched to a gene. The CDR3 is made up of 16 amino acids. Per the germline V gene, CDR1 is SGHTA and CDR2 is FQGNSA. CDR3 residues: CASSTPTGYSNTEAFF. In DNA form, the CDR3 reads TGTGCCAGCAGCACCCCGACAGGGTATAGCAACACTGAAGCTTTCTTT.

The V gene is TRBV2, the J gene TRBJ1-1; no reliable D call. This CDR3 is 12 amino acids long. Germline V lookup: CDR1 SNHLY, CDR2 FYNNEI. The germline V and J ends were trimmed by 7 bases and 1 base, with 7 bases remaining between them. The DNA of the CDR3 is TGTGCCAGCACTCAGAAGAACACTGAAGCTTTCTTT. Translating it yields CASTQKNTEAFF.

The rearrangement uses TRBV7-8 and TRBJ2-5; D is undetermined. There are 16 residues in the CDR3. Trimming removed 6 bases from V and 5 bases from J, with 22 bases in between. The germline gives CDR1 SGHVS, CDR2 FQNEAQ. The CDR3: CASSPAVSSIVETQYF. The CDR3 nucleotides read TGTGCCAGCAGTCCGGCGGTTTCCAGCATAGTGGAGACCCAGTACTTC.

J is TRBJ2-2 and V is TRBV5-1; possible D gene TRBD1, 6 bases. This CDR3 contains 14 residues. Germline V lookup: CDR1 SGHRS, CDR2 YFSETQ. Trimming stripped 4 bases from V and 7 bases from J, with 14 bases between. The CDR3 sequence: CASSRGNRLGELFF. In DNA form, the CDR3 reads TGCGCCAGCAGCAGGGGGAACAGACTCGGGGAGCTGTTTTTT.

The V call is TRBV9, the J call TRBJ1-1; no firm D call. The germline gives CDR1 SGDLS, CDR2 YYNGEE. V was clipped by 4 bases and J by 4 bases, with 11 bases between them. The CDR3 runs 13 residues. This CDR3 reads CASSLGEGTEAFF. As DNA, the CDR3 is TGTGCCAGCAGCCTCGGGGAAGGCACTGAAGCTTTCTTT. Looking up the rest from reference TRBV9 and TRBJ1-1 gives the full variable domain: DSGVTQTPKHLITATGQRVTLRCSPRSGDLSVYWYQQSLDQGLQFLIQYYNGEERAKGNILERFSAQQFPDLHSELNLSSLELGDSALYFCASSLGEGTEAFFGQGTRLTVV.

Note on this clone: One end of the junction does not line up with germline, which may come from a read error. The CDR3 here is CASSSSGDTLF. The DNA of the CDR3 is TGTGCCAGCAGCTCCTCTGGGGACACTCTTTTC. The chain joins TRBV7-9 to TRBJ2-7; D is possibly TRBD1 (6 bases). From germline, CDR1 is SEHNR and CDR2 FQNEAQ (reference sequence). This CDR3 spans 11 amino acids.

The chain is built from TRBV6-5 and TRBJ1-1; 9 bases match TRBD1. Germline V gene sequence: CDR1 MNHEY, CDR2 SVGAGI. This CDR3 region has 11 residues. Germline trimming cut 7 bases from V and 11 bases from J; bases unmatched to any gene: 5. This chain's CDR3 is CASTGTGTAFF. The CDR3, as DNA: TGTGCCAGCACCGGGACAGGGACGGCTTTCTTT.

The chain uses TRBV28 and TRBJ1-1, with D unresolved. Germline values: CDR1 MDHEN, CDR2 SYDVKM. V lost 5 bases, J lost 4 bases, and 5 bases lay in between. This CDR3 comprises 11 residues. The CDR3 here is CASSGLTEAFF. CDR3 in DNA: TGTGCCAGCAGTGGGCTCACTGAAGCTTTCTTT.

The genes are TRBV3-1 (or the pseudogene TRBV3-2) and TRBJ2-5; 7 bases are a match to TRBD1. The CDR3 is 16 residues long. Germline values: CDR1 LGHDT, CDR2 YNNKEL (reference sequence). V dropped 4 bases and J dropped 2; count of bases not matched to a gene: 10. CDR3 nucleotides: TGTGCCAGCAGCCTAAGTAGGGGACAGTCACAAGAGACCCAGTACTTC. This encodes CASSLSRGQSQETQYF.

This clone was detected only a few times. V is TRBV13 and J is TRBJ2-1; 9 bases line up with TRBD2. J was trimmed by 4 bases and V by 0 bases; bases with no gene match: 7. The germline CDR1 and CDR2 sequences are PRHDT and FYEKMQ (reference sequence). This CDR3 region has 17 residues. CDR3 DNA: TGTGCCAGCAGCTTAGGAGGGGTTAGCGGGGGTTACAATGAGCAGTTCTTC. Its translation is CASSLGGVSGGYNEQFF.

The gene calls are TRBV5-1 and TRBJ2-5, with 11 bases that match TRBD2. Trimming at V came to 4 bases and at J to 5 bases, leaving 4 bases not matched to a gene. Looked up from germline, CDR1 is SGHRS and CDR2 is YFSETQ. CDR3 length: 14 amino acids. CDR3 region: CASSKRLAGETQYF. The DNA of the CDR3 is TGCGCCAGCAGCAAACGACTAGCGGGGGAGACCCAGTACTTC. The variable domain in full, completed from reference TRBV5-1 and TRBJ2-5, reads KAGVTQTPRYLIKTRGQQVTLSCSPISGHRSVSWYQQTPGQGLQFLFEYFSETQRNKGNFPGRFSGRQFSNSRSEMNVSTLELGDSALYLCASSKRLAGETQYFGPGTRLLVL.

J is TRBJ1-5 and V is TRBV4-3, with D hard to call. The V end was cut by 0 bases, the J end by 1 base, with 13 bases between. Germline CDR1 is LGHNA and CDR2 is YSLEER. CDR3 length equals 17 residues. DNA of the CDR3: TGCGCCAGCAGCCAAGAATTTGGAGACGGGAGCAATCAGCCCCAGCATTTT. It translates to CASSQEFGDGSNQPQHF.

The chain has TRBV27 and TRBJ1-4, with 7 bases aligning to TRBD1. Germline CDR1 reads MNHEY; CDR2 reads SMNVEV (reference sequence). The CDR3 totals 14 residues. J gave up 9 bases and V 2 bases, and 6 bases lay outside the gene matches. Here the CDR3 reads CASSLTGQSKKLFF. The CDR3, as DNA: TGTGCCAGCAGTTTAACGGGACAGAGTAAAAAACTGTTTTTT.

The V gene is TRBV7-8, the J gene TRBJ1-5, with 8 positions matching TRBD1. The CDR3 contains 15 residues. The junction had 3 bases not matched to a gene; V was cut back by 1 base and J by 4 bases. From germline, CDR1 is SGHVS and CDR2 FQNEAQ. DNA for the CDR3: TGTGCCAGCAGCTTAGGAGGGACAGGTAATCAGCCCCAGCATTTT. Translating gives CASSLGGTGNQPQHF.

This clone was picked up a small number of times. The chain carries TRBV11-2 and TRBJ1-2, with D possibly TRBD1 on 5 matching bases. The CDR3 loop spans 17 amino acids. The germline V gene has CDR1 SGHAT and CDR2 FQNNGV. Trimming removed 2 bases at V and 8 bases at J, with 24 bases between. CDR3 nucleotide sequence: TGTGCCAGCAGCTTAACAATCGGGCAGGCGGCAGGGTGGGGCTACACCTTC. Encoded protein: CASSLTIGQAAGWGYTF.

The J gene is TRBJ2-2, the V gene TRBV10-3, with D maybe TRBD1 (5 bases). This CDR3 has 15 amino acids. V shed 5 bases and J shed 3 bases, with 13 bases lying between them. Germline CDR1 ENHRY, CDR2 SYGVKD. The CDR3 DNA reads TGTGCCATCAGTCCAGGGATTTGGGACACCGGGGAGCTGTTTTTT. As protein: CAISPGIWDTGELFF.

The gene calls are TRBV3-1 (or the pseudogene TRBV3-2) and TRBJ2-1; D is undetermined. The CDR3 runs to 15 residues. V was shortened by 4 bases and J by 1 base, with 11 bases between the two germline ends. Germline values: CDR1 LGHDT, CDR2 YNNKEL (reference sequence). CDR3 coding DNA: TGTGCCAGCAGCCCCCGACAAAAATCCTACAATGAGCAGTTCTTC. Translated: CASSPRQKSYNEQFF.

There are a few counts of this clone. V usage is TRBV19 and J usage is TRBJ1-5; D gene uncertain. V lost 10 bases and J 0 bases, leaving 22 bases between the germline ends. Germline assignment: CDR1 LNHDA and CDR2 SQIVND (reference sequence). CDR3 size: 17 residues. The CDR3 coding sequence is TGTGCCACCTCCCGACCGTTAGTCGGGAATAGCAATCAGCCCCAGCATTTT. It specifies CATSRPLVGNSNQPQHF.

This clone has a handful of counts. V gene TRBV7-2 combines with J gene TRBJ2-3; 10 positions match TRBD1. V trimming: 5 bases; J trimming: 5 bases; junction bases outside the gene matches: 7. The CDR3 loop spans 15 amino acids. Per the germline V gene, CDR1 is SGHTA and CDR2 is FQGNSA. The CDR3 region is CASSPDRGRVDTQYF. CDR3 in DNA: TGTGCCAGCAGCCCAGACAGGGGGCGGGTAGATACGCAGTATTTT.